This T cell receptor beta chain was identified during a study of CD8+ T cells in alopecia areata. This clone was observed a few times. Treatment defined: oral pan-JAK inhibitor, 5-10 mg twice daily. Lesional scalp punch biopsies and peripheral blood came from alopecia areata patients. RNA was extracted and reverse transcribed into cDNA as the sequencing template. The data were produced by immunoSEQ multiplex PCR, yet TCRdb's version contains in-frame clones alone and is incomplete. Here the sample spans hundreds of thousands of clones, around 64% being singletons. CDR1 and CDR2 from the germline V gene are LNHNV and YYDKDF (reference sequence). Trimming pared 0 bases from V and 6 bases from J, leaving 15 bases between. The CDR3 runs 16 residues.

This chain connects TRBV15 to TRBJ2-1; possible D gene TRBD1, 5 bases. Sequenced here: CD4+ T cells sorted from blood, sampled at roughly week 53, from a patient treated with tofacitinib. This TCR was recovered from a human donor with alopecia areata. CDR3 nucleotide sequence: TGTGCCACCAGCAGAGATCGGCTAGAAACAGGCAATGAGCAGTTCTTC. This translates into CATSRDRLETGNEQFF.